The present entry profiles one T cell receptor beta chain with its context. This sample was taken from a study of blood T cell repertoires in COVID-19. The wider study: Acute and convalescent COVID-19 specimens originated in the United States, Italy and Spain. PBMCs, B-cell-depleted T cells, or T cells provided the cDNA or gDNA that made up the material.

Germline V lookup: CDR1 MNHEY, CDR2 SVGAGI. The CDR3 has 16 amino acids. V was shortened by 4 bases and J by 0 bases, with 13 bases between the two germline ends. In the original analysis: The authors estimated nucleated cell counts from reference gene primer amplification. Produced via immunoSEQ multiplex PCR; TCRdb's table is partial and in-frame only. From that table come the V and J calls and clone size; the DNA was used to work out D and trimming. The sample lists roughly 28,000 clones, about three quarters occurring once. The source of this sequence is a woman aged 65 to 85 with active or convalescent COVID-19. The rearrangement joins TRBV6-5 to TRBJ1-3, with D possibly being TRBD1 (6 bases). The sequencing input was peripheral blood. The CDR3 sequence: CASSFRTVFSGNTIYF. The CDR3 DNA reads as TGTGCCAGCAGTTTCCGGACAGTCTTCTCTGGAAACACCATATATTTT.